These 16 T cell receptor beta chains came from one sample sequenced in a study of blood T cell repertoires in COVID-19. Clones were sequenced by immunoSEQ multiplex PCR, and TCRdb holds only the in-frame ones, with some missing. The sample consists of some 180,000 clones, around nine tenths of them appearing once. Sequencing input: peripheral blood. These receptors all stem from a man aged 45 to 65 with COVID-19, enrolled during active disease.

This chain connects TRBV3-1 (or the pseudogene TRBV3-2) to TRBJ2-1; 12 bases are shared with TRBD2. The CDR3 sequence is 16 residues long. V trimming: 4 bases; J trimming: 7 bases; junction bases outside the gene matches: 8. Germline values: CDR1 LGHDT, CDR2 YNNKEL (reference sequence). For the CDR3, the DNA is TGTGCCAGCAGCCTCGGACTAGCGGGGACCGGGAATGAGCAGTTCTTC. Residues: CASSLGLAGTGNEQFF.

Concerning this clone itself: The same CDR3 also results from other DNA sequences found in this sample. V and J are TRBV7-6 and TRBJ2-7; 12 bases align to TRBD1. Losses at the gene ends were 3 bases for V and 5 bases for J; bases not matched to a gene: 5. CDR3 size: 15 residues. Germline lookup yields CDR1 SGHVS and CDR2 FNYEAQ. In nucleotides, the CDR3 is TGTGCCAGCAGCTTTACCGGGACAGGGGGCCACGAGCAGTACTTC. The encoded protein is CASSFTGTGGHEQYF.

The chain combines TRBV5-4 with TRBJ1-2; D is ambiguous. Trimming removed 0 bases from V and 0 bases from J, with 12 bases in between. The CDR3 runs 16 residues. Germline CDR1 SGHNT, CDR2 YYREEE (reference sequence). DNA of the CDR3: TGTGCCAGCAGCTTGGTAGGGCGGGGAGCTAACTATGGCTACACCTTC. Amino acids: CASSLVGRGANYGYTF.

The V call is TRBV29-1, the J call TRBJ2-1; 8 positions agree with TRBD2. The V gene end was trimmed by 4 bases and the J gene end by 4 bases; junction bases not matched to a gene: 6. Germline lookup yields CDR1 SQVTM and CDR2 ANQGSEA. The CDR3 covers 14 residues. CDR3 in amino acids: CSVVSSGLYNEQFF. The CDR3 bases are TGCAGCGTTGTATCTAGCGGGTTATACAATGAGCAGTTCTTC.

The J gene is TRBJ2-3, the V gene TRBV11-1, with 8 bases that match TRBD1. Unmatched junction bases numbered 2, after V lost 3 bases and J lost 0 bases. CDR3 length: 15 amino acids. In germline, CDR1 is SGHAT, CDR2 FQDESV (reference sequence). CDR3 amino acids: CASSLDRASTDTQYF. The CDR3, as DNA: TGTGCCAGCAGCTTGGACAGGGCTAGCACAGATACGCAGTATTTT.

J is TRBJ1-1 and V is TRBV6-5, with TRBD1 as a possible D gene (5 bases). This CDR3 is built from 15 residues. Trimming removed 4 bases from V and 4 bases from J, with 16 bases in between. In germline, CDR1 is MNHEY, CDR2 SVGAGI. CDR3 nucleotide sequence: TGTGCCAGCAGTTCCGCCATGGGGGGAGGCACTGAAGCTTTCTTT. This codes for CASSSAMGGGTEAFF.

J is TRBJ1-1 and V is TRBV11-2; 8 nucleotides match TRBD1. Germline CDR1 is SGHAT and CDR2 is FQNNGV. V lost 5 bases to trimming and J lost 5 bases; unmatched junction nucleotides: 4. The CDR3 length is 13 residues. This CDR3 is CASSQQGGTEAFF. The CDR3 nucleotides read TGTGCCAGCAGCCAACAGGGGGGGACTGAAGCTTTCTTT.

The chain recombines TRBV18 with TRBJ2-3; 8 bases map to TRBD1. Germline CDR1 is KGHSH and CDR2 is LQKENI. The CDR3 is 17 residues long. With V trimmed by 1 base and J by 3 bases, 9 bases remained unmatched. The CDR3 reads CASSPLSGTGLTDTQYF. CDR3 sequence (DNA): TGTGCCAGCTCACCACTGTCCGGGACAGGTCTTACAGATACGCAGTATTTT.

As DNA, the CDR3 is TGCAGCGCTTCCGACAGGGGTGGCTATGGCTACACCTTC. This sequence encodes CSASDRGGYGYTF. The V call is TRBV29-1, the J call TRBJ1-2, with TRBD1 matching over 8 bases. CDR1 is SQVTM and CDR2 is ANQGSEA in the germline V gene. This CDR3 comprises 13 residues. Trimming at V came to 7 bases and at J to 4 bases, leaving 8 bases not matched to a gene.

The rearrangement uses TRBV10-2 and TRBJ2-1; 7 bases line up with TRBD1. This CDR3 has 13 amino acids. The germline CDR1 and CDR2 sequences are WSHSY and SAAADI. V dropped 8 bases and J dropped 8; count of bases not matched to a gene: 9. Written as DNA, the CDR3 is TGCGCCAGCCGACAGGGTAGTTTCGATGAGCAGTTCTTC. Translating gives CASRQGSFDEQFF.

The chain combines TRBV7-3 with TRBJ2-5; 8 bases align to TRBD2. The CDR3 is 14 residues long. Germline CDR1 is SGHTA and CDR2 is FQGTGA. V shed 5 bases and J 2 bases; nucleotides not matched to a gene: 4. CDR3 region: CASSLSGTQETQYF. DNA for the CDR3: TGTGCCAGCAGCCTTAGCGGGACTCAAGAGACCCAGTACTTC.

This clone has only a few counts. This sequence joins TRBV2 and TRBJ1-6, with TRBD1 matching over 11 bases. The CDR3 has 15 residues. V was clipped by 5 bases and J by 7 bases; unmatched bases: 4. The germline gives CDR1 SNHLY, CDR2 FYNNEI. This chain's CDR3 is CASSRGQGENSPLHF. The CDR3 coding sequence is TGTGCCAGCAGTCGGGGACAGGGGGAAAATTCACCCCTCCACTTT.

The CDR3 nucleotides read TGCGCCAGCAGCTTGGTTTTGGGCAGGGTGGACGAGCAGTACTTC. It translates to CASSLVLGRVDEQYF. The chain couples TRBV5-1 to TRBJ2-7; D is perhaps TRBD1 (5 bases). The germline gives CDR1 SGHRS, CDR2 YFSETQ. This CDR3 is built from 15 residues. V shed 0 bases and J shed 5 bases, with 15 bases lying between them.

The chain links TRBV6-1 to TRBJ1-5; D gene unclear. The CDR3 is made up of 15 amino acids. Looked up from germline, CDR1 is MNHNS and CDR2 is SASEGT. Between the trimmed V and J ends, which lost 0 bases and 4 bases, there was a span of 10 bases. Here the CDR3 DNA reads TGTGCCAGCAGTGAAGCTAATCACGCGAATCAGCCCCAGCATTTT. The encoded protein is CASSEANHANQPQHF.

The J gene is TRBJ1-2, the V gene TRBV18, with 10 bases aligning to TRBD1. Germline-derived CDR1 and CDR2 are KGHSH and LQKENI. The CDR3 runs to 19 residues. V shed 4 bases, J shed 1 base, and the junction held 15 bases outside the gene matches. The CDR3 protein is CASSLLPPQGDRGNYGYTF. Here the CDR3 DNA reads TGTGCCAGCTCACTCCTACCTCCCCAAGGGGACAGGGGTAACTATGGCTACACCTTC.

The chain carries TRBV18 and TRBJ2-2; 9 bases are a match to TRBD1. The germline V gene encodes CDR1 KGHSH and CDR2 LQKENI. V was pared by 3 bases and J by 3 bases, with 5 bases of the junction left unmatched. The CDR3 runs 16 residues. The CDR3 spells CASSPQDRGHTGELFF. CDR3 DNA: TGTGCCAGCTCACCCCAGGACAGGGGCCACACCGGGGAGCTGTTTTTT.